What follows is one TCR beta chain and its context. Its antigen remains unidentified. Researchers reported sorting CD4+ naive, central memory, regulatory and stem cell-like memory cells via CD45RO/CCR7/CD25/CD127/CD95/CD27. The entry originates in a study of beta chain features in type 1 diabetes. Germline V gene sequence: CDR1 SNHLY, CDR2 FYNNEI. The CDR3 covers 13 residues. Deletions cut 11 bases from V and 5 bases from J, with 15 bases between. What was sequenced were expressed TCRB transcripts, since all of the isolated RNA had been reverse transcribed. Mean read depth for naive, central memory and regulatory T cell samples was several million reads. Method: immunoSEQ multiplex PCR; TCRdb's copy keeps in-frame clones and lacks some. The table records 200,000 to 250,000 clones, approximately 10% of them present only once. Whole-study results and caveats: Moderate but significant shortening of TCRB CDR3s was recorded in all four CD4+ subsets from Type 1 diabetes patients.

The chain uses TRBV2 and TRBJ2-2; tentative D call: TRBD1 (5 bases). Sequencing used central memory CD4+ T cells from blood. This sequence was found in a man aged 18 to 29 in good health. The CDR3: CARMPGLTGELFF. CDR3 in DNA: TGTGCCCGCATGCCAGGGCTAACCGGGGAGCTGTTTTTT.